The 24 T cell receptor beta chains below come from one sample, sequenced in a study of CD8 T cells in ankylosing spondylitis. MiXCR, run by TCRdb on the 5' RACE reads, gives a single entry per CDR3 protein. The data contain 150,000 to 200,000 distinct CDR3 sequences, approximately 13% of them singletons. Sequencing was done on a sample of blood, either unsorted or a sorted T cell fraction (not recorded which). The receptors come from a female donor with ankylosing spondylitis or in good health (not recorded which).

This clonotype was seen a few times. This chain connects TRBV20-1 to TRBJ1-4, with no clear D. Per the germline V gene, CDR1 is DFQATT and CDR2 is SNEGSKA (reference sequence). The CDR3 runs 17 residues. The V end was cut by 2 bases, the J end by 4 bases, with 20 bases between. The CDR3 DNA reads TGCAGTGCTAGAAATTCGGCTCCAACAATGGTTAATGAAAAACTGTTTTTT. Translating it yields CSARNSAPTMVNEKLFF.

This clonotype was picked up many times. V and J are TRBV20-1 and TRBJ1-2; D call uncertain. CDR1 and CDR2 (germline): DFQATT, SNEGSKA (reference sequence). The CDR3 length is 12 residues. V was cut by 5 bases and J by 4 bases, with 11 bases left in between. CDR3 in amino acids: CSAPNGFYGYTF. The CDR3 coding sequence is TGCAGTGCTCCAAACGGGTTCTATGGCTACACCTTC.

In its sample, this clonotype was seen many times. The V call is TRBV28, the J call TRBJ1-5; tentative D call: TRBD1 (6 bases). With 1 base removed from V and 1 base from J, the gap between germline ends came to 11 bases. Germline lookup yields CDR1 MDHEN and CDR2 SYDVKM. CDR3 length equals 16 residues. DNA of the CDR3: TGTGCCAGCAGTTTATTAGGGGGTGAAAGCAATCAGCCCCAGCATTTT. This translates into CASSLLGGESNQPQHF.

This clonotype was observed at least ten times. The genes are TRBV9 and TRBJ2-1, with 15 bases lining up with TRBD2. The trim removed 3 bases at V and 7 bases at J, leaving 8 bases unmatched. The CDR3 runs to 17 residues. In germline, CDR1 is SGDLS, CDR2 YYNGEE. The CDR3 DNA sequence: TGTGCCAGCAGCGCCTCCCCCGGGACTAGCGGGAGGAATGAGCAGTTCTTC. Protein sequence: CASSASPGTSGRNEQFF.

This clonotype came up many times. This chain links TRBV20-1 with TRBJ2-7; weak D call: TRBD2 (5 bases). Trimming removed 8 bases at V and 4 bases at J, with 21 bases between. Germline V gene data show CDR1 as DFQATT and CDR2 as SNEGSKA (reference sequence). The CDR3 has 14 amino acids. DNA of the CDR3: TGCAGTCCTCCCCGGAGGTTTCGATTTTACGAGCAGTACTTC. This codes for CSPPRRFRFYEQYF.

This clonotype has ten or more counts. The chain combines TRBV19 with TRBJ1-1, with TRBD1 matching over 8 bases. There are 13 residues in the CDR3. V gave up 9 bases and J gave up 3 bases; unmatched junction bases: 6. Germline values: CDR1 LNHDA, CDR2 SQIVND (reference sequence). The DNA for the CDR3 is TGTGCCAGCTCCGAGACAGGGGACACTGAAGCTTTCTTT. Protein: CASSETGDTEAFF. The variable domain in full, with the rest retrieved from reference TRBV19 and TRBJ1-1, is DGGITQSPKYLFRKEGQNVTLSCEQNLNHDAMYWYRQDPGQGLRLIYYSQIVNDFQKGDIAEGYSVSREKKESFPLTVTSAQKNPTAFYLCASSETGDTEAFFGQGTRLTVV.

This clonotype was seen a handful of times. The chain joins TRBV3-1 to TRBJ2-1; perhaps TRBD2 as D (6 bases). This CDR3 has 16 amino acids. V was shortened by 4 bases and J by 6 bases, with 19 bases between the two germline ends. Germline V gives CDR1 LGHDT, CDR2 YNNKEL (reference sequence). DNA of the CDR3: TGTGCCAGCAGCCCACGCCTGGGGCTAGCGCTCAATGAGCAGTTCTTC. Translating it yields CASSPRLGLALNEQFF.

This clonotype has a handful of counts. The chain carries TRBV25-1 and TRBJ1-5; D possibly corresponds to TRBD1 (5 bases). Germline CDR1 and CDR2: MGHDK and SYGVNS. The CDR3 loop spans 19 amino acids. Trimming took off 6 bases at V and 1 base at J, with 25 bases between the two ends. The CDR3 protein is CASRIIPTRTRDSNQPQHF. CDR3 sequence (DNA): TGTGCCAGCAGGATCATCCCGACGCGAACCCGGGACAGCAATCAGCCCCAGCATTTT.

The genes are TRBV18 and TRBJ2-3; maybe TRBD1 (5 bases). Trimming shortened V by 2 bases and J by 0 bases, and 12 bases separated the two germline ends. CDR1 and CDR2 from the germline V gene are KGHSH and LQKENI. The CDR3 runs 16 residues. CDR3 protein: CASSPKGIQSTDTQYF. DNA of the CDR3: TGTGCCAGCTCACCAAAGGGGATTCAAAGCACAGATACGCAGTATTTT.

This clonotype turned up a few times. The chain combines TRBV20-1 with TRBJ2-7; 9 bases line up with TRBD2. Losses at the gene ends were 2 bases for V and 5 bases for J; bases not matched to a gene: 13. The CDR3 runs to 16 residues. Germline V gene data show CDR1 as DFQATT and CDR2 as SNEGSKA (reference sequence). CDR3 residues: CSARPLTGAGGNEQYF. The CDR3 region has the DNA TGCAGTGCTAGACCCTTAACGGGAGCGGGAGGTAACGAGCAGTACTTC.

In this sample, this clonotype turned up many times. This chain uses TRBV19 with TRBJ1-1; possibly TRBD1 for D (6 bases). Germline V gives CDR1 LNHDA, CDR2 SQIVND (reference sequence). The V and J ends lost 5 bases and 4 bases respectively, with 14 bases between them. The CDR3 has 14 residues. The CDR3 coding sequence is TGTGCCAGTAGTCCCGGGTCAGGGGTCACTGAAGCTTTCTTT. Its translation is CASSPGSGVTEAFF.

At least ten counts were recorded for this clonotype. V gene TRBV4-1 combines with J gene TRBJ2-7; D unclear. Trimming pared 1 base from V and 2 bases from J, leaving 9 bases between. Germline loops: CDR1 MGHRA, CDR2 YSYEKL. CDR3 length equals 14 residues. This CDR3 reads CASSQVGKPYEQYF. The CDR3 DNA follows: TGCGCCAGCAGCCAAGTAGGCAAGCCCTACGAGCAGTACTTC.

Ten or more counts support this clonotype. V and J are TRBV5-1 and TRBJ1-5, with a possible D match to TRBD1 (6 bases). Germline V gene data show CDR1 as SGHRS and CDR2 as YFSETQ. This CDR3 has 14 residues. Trimming stripped 1 base from V and 6 bases from J, with 11 bases between. This CDR3 is CASSLTGSGQPQHF. The CDR3, as DNA: TGCGCCAGCAGCTTGACAGGGAGCGGTCAGCCCCAGCATTTT.

The chain uses TRBV7-3 and TRBJ1-2; D is ambiguous. The germline V gene encodes CDR1 SGHTA and CDR2 FQGTGA. V lost 5 bases, J lost 7 bases, and 14 bases lay in between. CDR3 size: 13 residues. The CDR3 loop is CASSAGPGGGYTF. Here the CDR3 DNA reads TGTGCCAGCAGCGCAGGCCCTGGTGGTGGCTACACCTTC.

As to this clonotype: This may stem from a read error, because a much larger clone lies one nucleotide away. CDR3 sequence reads: CASSAGLAGPNAGELFF. CDR3 in DNA: TGTGCCAGCAGCGCCGGACTAGCGGGACCGAACGCCGGGGAGCTGTTTTTT. The chain carries TRBV11-2 and TRBJ2-2; TRBD2 matches 12 bases. CDR3 length: 17 residues. Germline CDR1 and CDR2: SGHAT and FQNNGV.

This clonotype was seen repeatedly, ten times or more. The chain carries TRBV20-1 and TRBJ2-4; tentative D call: TRBD2 (6 bases). The germline V gene has CDR1 DFQATT and CDR2 SNEGSKA (reference sequence). Trimming took 3 bases from V and 6 from J, leaving 9 bases between them. The length of the CDR3 is 12 residues. The CDR3 loop reads CSASGGLNIQYF. The CDR3 DNA follows: TGCAGTGCTAGCGGGGGTTTAAACATTCAGTACTTC.

At least ten counts were recorded for this clonotype. V gene TRBV12-3 or TRBV12-4 combines with J gene TRBJ1-5; no clear D. CDR3 size: 13 residues. With 8 bases removed from V and 5 bases from J, the gap between germline ends came to 13 bases. Written as DNA, the CDR3 is TGTGCCAGCGCTGGTACAGACGATCAGCCCCAGCATTTT. Translated: CASAGTDDQPQHF.

There are many counts of this clonotype. The gene calls are TRBV3-1 and TRBJ2-1; 7 bases agree with TRBD1. V lost 4 bases to trimming and J lost 9 bases; unmatched junction nucleotides: 9. CDR3 size: 14 residues. CDR1 is LGHDT and CDR2 is YNNKEL in the germline V gene (reference sequence). The CDR3 region is CASSREGGPREQFF. Here the CDR3 DNA reads TGTGCCAGCAGCCGCGAAGGGGGCCCTCGTGAGCAGTTCTTC.

On this clonotype: A clone one base away is much larger, so this may be a read error. The rearrangement links TRBV20-1 to TRBJ2-3; D is unclear. Germline CDR1 reads DFQATT; CDR2 reads SNEGSKA (reference sequence). The CDR3 loop spans 13 amino acids. The CDR3 DNA is TGCAATGCTCAGCCATCTGGCACAGATACGCAGTATTTT. Encoded protein: CNAQPSGTDTQYF.

V gene TRBV19 combines with J gene TRBJ1-2, with 8 bases matching TRBD1. This CDR3 is built from 14 residues. Germline CDR1 and CDR2: LNHDA and SQIVND (reference sequence). The J segment lost 6 bases and the V segment lost 3 bases, leaving 6 bases of the junction unmatched. The DNA of the CDR3 is TGTGCCAGTAGTATGCCCGGACAGGGAGATGGCTACACCTTC. It encodes CASSMPGQGDGYTF.

This clonotype was seen repeatedly, ten times or more. This chain uses TRBV7-2 with TRBJ1-3; tentatively, D is TRBD1 (5 bases). V was trimmed by 5 bases and J by 1 base, leaving 15 bases between them. The CDR3 has 16 amino acids. Germline CDR1 is SGHTA and CDR2 is FQGNSA. The CDR3 DNA sequence: TGTGCCAGCAGCCCATCAGGGACGGAGTCTGGAAACACCATATATTTT. This gives the protein CASSPSGTESGNTIYF.

Comment on this clonotype: With a much larger clone just one base away, this may be a read error. The chain couples TRBV7-2 to TRBJ2-7; perhaps TRBD1 as D (6 bases). CDR1 and CDR2 from the germline V gene are SGHTA and FQGNSA. The length of the CDR3 is 14 residues. CDR3 sequence (DNA): TGTGCCAGCAGACAGGACAGCAGATCCTACGAGCAGTGCTTC. Protein: CASRQDSRSYEQCF. Complete variable domain (other parts from reference TRBV7-2 and TRBJ2-7): GAGVSQSPSNKVTEKGKDVELRCDPISGHTALYWYRQSLGQGLEFLIYFQGNSAPDKSGLPSDRFSAERTGGSVSTLTIQRTQQEDSAVYLCASRQDSRSYEQCFGPGTRLTVT.

The gene calls are TRBV9 and TRBJ2-4; D may be TRBD1 (5 bases). Trimming took off 0 bases at V and 2 bases at J, with 18 bases between the two ends. CDR1 is SGDLS, CDR2 YYNGEE, per germline. The CDR3 sequence is 18 residues long. CDR3 region: CASSVGLPGFGPKNIQYF. The CDR3 coding sequence is TGTGCCAGCAGCGTAGGATTACCAGGGTTCGGTCCCAAAAACATTCAGTACTTC.

This clonotype was detected ten times or more. The chain links TRBV11-2 to TRBJ2-7, with TRBD1 matching 11 bases. Germline V lookup: CDR1 SGHAT, CDR2 FQNNGV. The CDR3 is 20 amino acids. The ends lost 1 base at V and 2 bases at J; junction bases unmatched: 16. In DNA form, the CDR3 reads TGTGCCAGCAGCTTAGGTATTTCGAGGACAGGGGGCCGAAAGCCCTACGAGCAGTACTTC. Encoded protein: CASSLGISRTGGRKPYEQYF.